The entry below gives a single T cell receptor (beta chain) sequence along with its context. The CDR3 length is 12 residues. Trimming removed 5 bases from V and 7 bases from J; junction bases left unmatched: 3. Per germline, CDR1 MNHNY and CDR2 SVGAGI (reference sequence). This specimen comes from a study of shared clonotypes between healthy human individuals. Sequencing was performed with immunoSEQ multiplex PCR; in TCRdb, only in-frame clones are kept and a portion is missing. The profile shows millions of clones, roughly nine tenths of them singletons. The sequenced sample was naive CD4+ T cells sorted from blood. Subset reported: CD45RA+ positively selected. The origin of this receptor is a man in his late teens or twenties in good health. The chain couples TRBV6-6 to TRBJ1-2; 8 nucleotides line up with TRBD1. The CDR3 DNA follows: TGTGCCAGCAGTGGGACAGGTATTGGCTACACCTTC. This sequence encodes CASSGTGIGYTF.